These 21 T cell receptor beta chains were all obtained from the same sample, sequenced in a study of OX40 agonist ivuxolimab in advanced cancers. Libraries were prepared by immunoSEQ multiplex PCR; TCRdb keeps only in-frame clonotypes and omits some of them. Of about 100,000 clones listed, 90% are singletons. The sample here was CD4+ or CD8+ T cells sorted from blood, taken in a trial of the OX40 agonist ivuxolimab. The receptors originated from an adult with an advanced solid tumor such as melanoma, head and neck, liver or kidney cancer.

Here the CDR3 reads CASSRPGGLDTQYF. The CDR3 region has the DNA TGTGCCAGCAGCCGCCCAGGGGGTTTGGATACGCAGTATTTT. This chain joins TRBV6-5 and TRBJ2-3; TRBD1 matches 7 bases. This CDR3 has 14 amino acids. The junction had 9 bases not matched to a gene; V was cut back by 6 bases and J by 6 bases. Germline V gives CDR1 MNHEY, CDR2 SVGAGI.

Concerning this clone itself: This same CDR3 is encoded by further DNA sequences in the sample. V and J are TRBV2 and TRBJ1-5; the match to TRBD1 covers 8 bases. The germline gives CDR1 SNHLY, CDR2 FYNNEI. V was pared by 5 bases and J by 7 bases, with 10 bases of the junction left unmatched. This CDR3 is 15 amino acids long. CDR3 bases: TGTGCCAGCAGTCAACTCGACAGGGGTTGGCAGCCCCAGCATTTT. Translated, it gives CASSQLDRGWQPQHF.

The V gene is TRBV6-1, the J gene TRBJ1-2; D possibly corresponds to TRBD1 (5 bases). The V gene lost 6 bases and the J gene lost 4 bases, with 18 bases spanning the gap. Germline CDR1 MNHNS, CDR2 SASEGT. The CDR3 contains 15 residues. DNA of the CDR3: TGTGCCAGCAGAGATAGGGGACGCCCGGTCTATGGCTACACCTTC. Encoded protein: CASRDRGRPVYGYTF.

This sequence joins TRBV19 and TRBJ2-3, with 14 bases matching TRBD2. J was trimmed by 3 bases and V by 5 bases; bases with no gene match: 10. This CDR3 region has 18 residues. Looked up from germline, CDR1 is LNHDA and CDR2 is SQIVND (reference sequence). CDR3 sequence reads: CASSGGTSGSLTTDTQYF. CDR3 sequence (DNA): TGTGCCAGTAGTGGAGGGACTAGCGGGAGCCTCACGACAGATACGCAGTATTTT.

The CDR3 coding sequence is TGTGCCAGCAGCCTGGGACTAGCGGTAGAGAATGAGCAGTTCTTC. Translation: CASSLGLAVENEQFF. This chain links TRBV4-2 with TRBJ2-1, with 11 positions matching TRBD2. V lost 4 bases, J lost 7 bases, and 6 bases stayed unmatched. The CDR3 is made up of 15 amino acids. Germline-derived CDR1 and CDR2 are LGHNA and YNFKEQ.

This chain links TRBV7-2 with TRBJ2-1, with 8 bases matching TRBD2. The CDR3 is 15 amino acids. The germline CDR1 and CDR2 sequences are SGHTA and FQGNSA. J was trimmed by 2 bases and V by 3 bases; bases with no gene match: 3. The CDR3 region has the DNA TGTGCCAGCAGCTTTACTAGCGGAACCTACAATGAGCAGTTCTTC. This sequence encodes CASSFTSGTYNEQFF.

This sequence joins TRBV5-6 and TRBJ2-2; either TRBD1 or TRBD2 may fit D (6 bases each). This CDR3 spans 17 amino acids. The germline V gene encodes CDR1 SGHDT and CDR2 YYEEEE. V was pared by 1 base and J by 4 bases, with 17 bases between. The CDR3 region is CASSLRGGRGGTGELFF. The CDR3 nucleotides are TGTGCCAGCAGCTTGAGGGGAGGCAGGGGAGGCACCGGGGAGCTGTTTTTT.

The J gene is TRBJ2-3, the V gene TRBV20-1; D not resolved. Trimming pared 6 bases from V and 5 bases from J, leaving 9 bases between. This CDR3 comprises 11 residues. Germline loops: CDR1 DFQATT, CDR2 SNEGSKA (reference sequence). Written as DNA, the CDR3 is TGCAGTGCCAGTCTAGTAGATACGCAGTATTTT. The encoded protein is CSASLVDTQYF.

The chain carries TRBV21-1 and TRBJ2-5. TRBV21-1 is classified as a pseudogene. The CDR3 spans 17 residues. CDR3 DNA sequence: TGTGCCAGCAGCAAAGAGGGCCAGAGACCTATACAAGAGACCCAGTACTTC. This translates into CASSKEGQRPIQETQYF.

The chain carries TRBV7-2 and TRBJ1-2; tentatively, D is TRBD1 (5 bases). Germline-derived CDR1 and CDR2 are SGHTA and FQGNSA. The CDR3 spans 13 residues. The V end was cut by 2 bases, the J end by 6 bases, with 10 bases between. The CDR3 loop is CASSLSRVDGYTF. The CDR3 nucleotides read TGTGCCAGCAGCTTAAGCAGGGTGGATGGCTACACCTTC. Filled out from reference TRBV7-2 and TRBJ1-2, the complete variable domain reads GAGVSQSPSNKVTEKGKDVELRCDPISGHTALYWYRQSLGQGLEFLIYFQGNSAPDKSGLPSDRFSAERTGGSVSTLTIQRTQQEDSAVYLCASSLSRVDGYTFGSGTRLTVV.

The rearrangement joins TRBV6-5 to TRBJ1-1, with D possibly being TRBD1 (5 bases). The CDR3 is made up of 16 amino acids. The V gene lost 0 bases and the J gene lost 1 base, with 12 bases spanning the gap. The germline V gene encodes CDR1 MNHEY and CDR2 SVGAGI. The CDR3 DNA sequence: TGTGCCAGCAGTTACTCGTCGGTCAGGGAGAACACTGAAGCTTTCTTT. Amino acids: CASSYSSVRENTEAFF.

This chain links TRBV11-3 with TRBJ1-2; 9 positions match TRBD1. Germline trimming cut 3 bases from V and 7 bases from J; bases unmatched to any gene: 3. The CDR3 covers 13 residues. Germline CDR1 and CDR2: SGHNT and YENEEA. CDR3 loop: CASSFTGGSGYTF. The CDR3 nucleotides read TGTGCCAGCAGCTTTACAGGGGGCTCTGGCTACACCTTC.

The rearrangement uses TRBV6-1 and TRBJ2-7; no reliable D call. The ends were cut back, 1 base at V and 2 bases at J, with 12 bases in the middle. Per germline, CDR1 MNHNS and CDR2 SASEGT. The CDR3 length is 15 residues. CDR3 loop: CASSEGQVKTYEQYF. The CDR3 bases are TGTGCCAGCAGTGAAGGGCAGGTCAAAACCTACGAGCAGTACTTC.

V is TRBV7-9 and J is TRBJ1-3; 7 nucleotides line up with TRBD1. V lost 1 base, J lost 4 bases, and 10 bases stayed unmatched. The CDR3 is 17 amino acids. CDR1 is SEHNR, CDR2 FQNEAQ, per germline (reference sequence). Written as DNA, the CDR3 is TGTGCCAGCAGCTTAGGAAATCCGGGACAGCCGGGAAACACCATATATTTT. This encodes CASSLGNPGQPGNTIYF.

This sequence joins TRBV28 and TRBJ2-7, with no clear D. Germline V gives CDR1 MDHEN, CDR2 SYDVKM. V lost 5 bases and J 12 bases, leaving 23 bases between the germline ends. The CDR3 runs to 14 residues. The CDR3 loop is CASSTNPSAGSRYF. CDR3 coding DNA: TGTGCCAGCAGTACCAACCCTAGTGCCGGGTCACGGTACTTC.

The chain recombines TRBV25-1 with TRBJ2-7; TRBD1 aligns across 9 bases. Trimming cost V 4 bases and J 4 bases; bases outside gene matches: 11. The CDR3 covers 16 residues. Germline assignment: CDR1 MGHDK and CDR2 SYGVNS. CDR3 in amino acids: CASSGAPGQGSYEQYF. CDR3 bases: TGTGCCAGCAGTGGGGCCCCGGGACAGGGATCTTACGAGCAGTACTTC.

This rearrangement joins TRBV5-8 to TRBJ2-1; D not certain. From germline, CDR1 is SGHTS and CDR2 YDEGEE. The length of the CDR3 is 13 residues. Trimming pared 3 bases from V and 3 bases from J, leaving 7 bases between. CDR3 sequence: CASSSEIYNEQFF. In DNA form, the CDR3 reads TGTGCCAGCAGCTCGGAGATCTACAATGAGCAGTTCTTC.

The chain joins TRBV28 to TRBJ1-5, with 7 positions matching TRBD1. The CDR3 is 17 amino acids. V shed 3 bases, J shed 3 bases, and the junction held 11 bases outside the gene matches. Germline CDR1 reads MDHEN; CDR2 reads SYDVKM. The CDR3 DNA follows: TGTGCCAGCAGTTTTCTAGACAGGGCCCCCATCAATCAGCCCCAGCATTTT. Residues: CASSFLDRAPINQPQHF.

CDR3: CASSSGQARGETQYF. CDR3 sequence (DNA): TGTGCCAGCAGTTCGGGACAGGCCCGGGGGGAGACCCAGTACTTC. The chain combines TRBV28 with TRBJ2-5; 8 bases map to TRBD1. The CDR3 runs 15 residues. Per the germline V gene, CDR1 is MDHEN and CDR2 is SYDVKM. V was clipped by 4 bases and J by 5 bases; unmatched bases: 9.

The V call is TRBV11-3, the J call TRBJ1-1; D may be TRBD1 (5 bases). Germline V gives CDR1 SGHNT, CDR2 YENEEA. This CDR3 has 13 amino acids. V was cut by 5 bases and J by 4 bases, with 11 bases left in between. The CDR3 is CASSPGIGTEAFF. The DNA for the CDR3 is TGTGCCAGCAGCCCAGGGATCGGCACTGAAGCTTTCTTT. Drawing the rest from reference TRBV11-3 and TRBJ1-1, the complete variable domain is EAGVVQSPRYKIIEKKQPVAFWCNPISGHNTLYWYLQNLGQGPELLIRYENEEAVDDSQLPKDRFSAERLKGVDSTLKIQPAELGDSAVYLCASSPGIGTEAFFGQGTRLTVV.

The V call is TRBV7-8, the J call TRBJ2-3; 9 positions match TRBD1. Trimming took 4 bases from V and 1 from J; bases not matched to a gene: 3. Germline V gene sequence: CDR1 SGHVS, CDR2 FQNEAQ. The CDR3 is 15 amino acids. CDR3 region: CASSWTGARTDTQYF. CDR3 nucleotide sequence: TGTGCCAGCAGCTGGACAGGGGCCCGCACAGATACGCAGTATTTT.